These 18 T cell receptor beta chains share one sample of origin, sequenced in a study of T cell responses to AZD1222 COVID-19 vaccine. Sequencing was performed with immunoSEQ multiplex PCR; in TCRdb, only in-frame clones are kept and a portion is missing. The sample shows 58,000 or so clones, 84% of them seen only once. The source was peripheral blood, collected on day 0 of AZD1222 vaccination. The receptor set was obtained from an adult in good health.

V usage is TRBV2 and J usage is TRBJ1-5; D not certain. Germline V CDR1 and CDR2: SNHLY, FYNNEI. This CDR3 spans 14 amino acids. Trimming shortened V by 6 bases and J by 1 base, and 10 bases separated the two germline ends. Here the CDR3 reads CASRIRYSNQPQHF. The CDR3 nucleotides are TGTGCCAGCAGGATTAGATACAGCAATCAGCCCCAGCATTTT.

This chain's CDR3 is CSVAVGGGNEQFF. CDR3 sequence (DNA): TGCAGCGTTGCCGTGGGCGGAGGTAATGAGCAGTTCTTC. The chain combines TRBV29-1 with TRBJ2-1; D might be TRBD2 (5 bases). Trimming took 4 bases from V and 7 from J, leaving 14 bases between them. The CDR3 totals 13 residues. In germline, CDR1 is SQVTM, CDR2 ANQGSEA.

The CDR3 region has the DNA TGTGCCAGCAGCCAAGACTCCGGCGGCCGGTTCTTC. This encodes CASSQDSGGRFF. V usage is TRBV7-9 and J usage is TRBJ2-1; D remains ambiguous. This CDR3 comprises 12 residues. Germline CDR1 reads SEHNR; CDR2 reads FQNEAQ (reference sequence). The germline V and J ends were trimmed by 5 bases and 15 bases, with 17 bases remaining between them.

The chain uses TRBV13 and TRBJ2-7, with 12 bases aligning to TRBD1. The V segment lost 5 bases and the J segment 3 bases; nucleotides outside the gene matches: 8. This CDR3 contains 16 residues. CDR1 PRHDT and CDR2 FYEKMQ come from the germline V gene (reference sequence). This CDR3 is CASSLSGTGGYYEQYF. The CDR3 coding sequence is TGTGCCAGCAGCCTCTCCGGGACAGGGGGCTACTACGAGCAGTACTTC.

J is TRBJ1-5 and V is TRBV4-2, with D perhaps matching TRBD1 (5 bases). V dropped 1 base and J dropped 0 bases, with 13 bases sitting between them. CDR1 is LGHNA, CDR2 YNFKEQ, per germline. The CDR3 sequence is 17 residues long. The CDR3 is CASSQGPPTASNQPQHF. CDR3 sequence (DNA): TGTGCCAGCAGCCAAGGACCCCCGACAGCTAGCAATCAGCCCCAGCATTTT.

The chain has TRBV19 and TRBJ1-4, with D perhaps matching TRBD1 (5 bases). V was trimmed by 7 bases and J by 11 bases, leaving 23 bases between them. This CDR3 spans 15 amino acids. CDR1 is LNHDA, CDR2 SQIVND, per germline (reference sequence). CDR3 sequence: CASTEPQGGTGKLFF. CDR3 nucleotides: TGTGCCAGTACTGAGCCTCAAGGAGGGACGGGTAAACTGTTTTTT. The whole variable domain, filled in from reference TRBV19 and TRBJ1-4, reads DGGITQSPKYLFRKEGQNVTLSCEQNLNHDAMYWYRQDPGQGLRLIYYSQIVNDFQKGDIAEGYSVSREKKESFPLTVTSAQKNPTAFYLCASTEPQGGTGKLFFGSGTQLSVL.

The DNA of the CDR3 is TGTGCCACCAGCAACAGGGTTGGATGGCAGTTCTTC. Translated: CATSNRVGWQFF. This sequence joins TRBV15 and TRBJ2-1; maybe TRBD1 (6 bases). Trimming stripped 4 bases from V and 12 bases from J, with 13 bases between. CDR3 length: 12 amino acids. In germline, CDR1 is LNHNV, CDR2 YYDKDF (reference sequence).

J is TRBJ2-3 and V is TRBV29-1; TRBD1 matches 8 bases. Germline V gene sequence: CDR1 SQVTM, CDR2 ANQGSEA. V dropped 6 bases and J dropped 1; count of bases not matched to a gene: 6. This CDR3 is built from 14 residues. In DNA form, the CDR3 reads TGCAGCGTGGCTGGACAGGGCCGCACAGATACGCAGTATTTT. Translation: CSVAGQGRTDTQYF.

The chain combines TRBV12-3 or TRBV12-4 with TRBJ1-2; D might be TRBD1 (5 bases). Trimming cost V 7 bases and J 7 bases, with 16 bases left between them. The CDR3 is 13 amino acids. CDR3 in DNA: TGTGCCAGCATGCTTATGCAGGGTCTTGGCTACACCTTC. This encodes CASMLMQGLGYTF.

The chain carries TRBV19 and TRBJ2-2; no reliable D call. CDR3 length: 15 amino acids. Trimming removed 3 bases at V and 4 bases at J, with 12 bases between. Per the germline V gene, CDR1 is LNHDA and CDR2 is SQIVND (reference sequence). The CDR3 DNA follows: TGTGCCAGTAGTATTTCCGACATGCCCACCGGGGAGCTGTTTTTT. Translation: CASSISDMPTGELFF.

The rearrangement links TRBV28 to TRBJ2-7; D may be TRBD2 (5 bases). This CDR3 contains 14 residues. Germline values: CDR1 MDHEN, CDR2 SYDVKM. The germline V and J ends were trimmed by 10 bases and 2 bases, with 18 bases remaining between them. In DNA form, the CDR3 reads TGTGCCACCACCCGAGAGGGTAGGACCTACGAGCAGTACTTC. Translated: CATTREGRTYEQYF.

CDR3 in amino acids: CASSPGTGLYEQYF. DNA of the CDR3: TGTGCCAGTAGCCCTGGGACAGGCCTCTACGAGCAGTACTTC. This chain uses TRBV19 with TRBJ2-7; 8 bases align to TRBD1. Losses at the gene ends were 6 bases for V and 3 bases for J; bases not matched to a gene: 7. The germline CDR1 and CDR2 sequences are LNHDA and SQIVND (reference sequence). The CDR3 is made up of 14 amino acids.

The CDR3 here is CASSPIPGRREPQHF. For the CDR3, the DNA is TGTGCCAGCAGCCCCATTCCGGGCAGGCGGGAGCCCCAGCATTTT. V is TRBV5-8 and J is TRBJ1-5; D is ambiguous. Trimming cost V 4 bases and J 8 bases, with 19 bases left between them. CDR1 is SGHTS, CDR2 YDEGEE, per germline. This CDR3 has 15 residues.

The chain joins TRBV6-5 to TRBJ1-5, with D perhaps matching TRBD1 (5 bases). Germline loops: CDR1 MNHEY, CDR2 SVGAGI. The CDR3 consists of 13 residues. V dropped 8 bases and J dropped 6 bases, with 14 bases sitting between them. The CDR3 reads CASWRGPSQPQHF. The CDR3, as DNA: TGTGCCAGCTGGAGGGGACCAAGTCAGCCCCAGCATTTT.

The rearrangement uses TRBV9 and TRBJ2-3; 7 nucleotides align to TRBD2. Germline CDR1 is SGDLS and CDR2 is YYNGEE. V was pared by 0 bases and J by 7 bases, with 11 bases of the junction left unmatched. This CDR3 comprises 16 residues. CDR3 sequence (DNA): TGTGCCAGCAGCGTAGGGGAGGGACCGGGTTTAAATACGCAGTATTTT. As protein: CASSVGEGPGLNTQYF.

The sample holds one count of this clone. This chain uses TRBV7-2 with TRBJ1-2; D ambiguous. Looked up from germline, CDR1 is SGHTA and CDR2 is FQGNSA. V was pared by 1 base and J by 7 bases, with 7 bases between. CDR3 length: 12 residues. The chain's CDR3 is CASSLELGGYTF. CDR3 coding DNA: TGTGCCAGCAGCTTAGAGCTAGGTGGCTACACCTTC.

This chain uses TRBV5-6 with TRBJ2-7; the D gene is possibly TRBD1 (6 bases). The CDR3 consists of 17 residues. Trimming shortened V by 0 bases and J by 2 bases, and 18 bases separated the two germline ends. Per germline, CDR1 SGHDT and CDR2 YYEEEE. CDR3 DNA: TGTGCCAGCAGCTTGGGTCCGGGACACCTGCCCGCCTACGAGCAGTACTTC. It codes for CASSLGPGHLPAYEQYF.

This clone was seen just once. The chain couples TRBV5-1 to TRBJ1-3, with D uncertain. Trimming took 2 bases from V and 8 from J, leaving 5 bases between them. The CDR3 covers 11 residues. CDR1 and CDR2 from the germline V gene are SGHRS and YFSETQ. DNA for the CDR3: TGCGCCAGCAGCTTTGGTGACACCATATATTTT. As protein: CASSFGDTIYF.